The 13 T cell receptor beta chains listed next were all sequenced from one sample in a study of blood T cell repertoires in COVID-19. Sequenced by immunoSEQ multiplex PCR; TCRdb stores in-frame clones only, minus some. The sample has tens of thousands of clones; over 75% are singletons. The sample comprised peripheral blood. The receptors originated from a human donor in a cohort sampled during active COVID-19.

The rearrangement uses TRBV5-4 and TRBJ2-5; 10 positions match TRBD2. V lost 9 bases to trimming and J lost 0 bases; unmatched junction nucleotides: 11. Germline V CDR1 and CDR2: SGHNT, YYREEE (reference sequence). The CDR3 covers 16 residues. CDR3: CAIQGRLAGDQETQYF. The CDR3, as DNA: TGTGCCATACAGGGGCGGCTAGCGGGGGACCAAGAGACCCAGTACTTC.

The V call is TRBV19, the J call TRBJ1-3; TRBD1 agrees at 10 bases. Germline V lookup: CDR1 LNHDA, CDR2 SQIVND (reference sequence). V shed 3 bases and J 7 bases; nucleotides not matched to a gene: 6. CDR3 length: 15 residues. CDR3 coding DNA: TGTGCCAGTAGTATTGGGACAGGGGCGCGGAACACCATATATTTT. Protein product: CASSIGTGARNTIYF.

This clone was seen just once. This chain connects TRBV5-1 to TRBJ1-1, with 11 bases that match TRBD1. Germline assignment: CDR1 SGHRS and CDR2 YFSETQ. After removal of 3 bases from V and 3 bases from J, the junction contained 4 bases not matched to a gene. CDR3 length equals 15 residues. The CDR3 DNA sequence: TGCGCCAGCAGCTCACCGGGACAGGGGGACACTGAAGCTTTCTTT. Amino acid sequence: CASSSPGQGDTEAFF. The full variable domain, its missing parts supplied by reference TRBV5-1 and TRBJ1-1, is KAGVTQTPRYLIKTRGQQVTLSCSPISGHRSVSWYQQTPGQGLQFLFEYFSETQRNKGNFPGRFSGRQFSNSRSEMNVSTLELGDSALYLCASSSPGQGDTEAFFGQGTRLTVV.

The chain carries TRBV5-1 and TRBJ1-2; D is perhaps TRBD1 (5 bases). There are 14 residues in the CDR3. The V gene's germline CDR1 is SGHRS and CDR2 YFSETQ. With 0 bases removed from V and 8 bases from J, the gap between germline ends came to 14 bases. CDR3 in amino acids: CASSLDRGGGGYTF. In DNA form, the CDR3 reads TGCGCCAGCAGCTTGGATCGTGGGGGAGGGGGCTACACCTTC.

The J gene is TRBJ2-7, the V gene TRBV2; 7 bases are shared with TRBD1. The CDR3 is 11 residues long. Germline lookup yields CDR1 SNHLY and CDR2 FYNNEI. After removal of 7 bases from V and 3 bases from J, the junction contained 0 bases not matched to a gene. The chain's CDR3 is CASNRGYEQYF. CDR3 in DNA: TGTGCCAGCAACAGGGGCTACGAGCAGTACTTC.

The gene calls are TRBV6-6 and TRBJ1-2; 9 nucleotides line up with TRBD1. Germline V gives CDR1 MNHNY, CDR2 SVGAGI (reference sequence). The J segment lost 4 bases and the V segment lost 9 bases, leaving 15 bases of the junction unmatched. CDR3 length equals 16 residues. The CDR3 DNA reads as TGTGCCAGTTTAAACCTCCGGGACAGGGACCTCTATGGCTACACCTTC. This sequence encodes CASLNLRDRDLYGYTF.

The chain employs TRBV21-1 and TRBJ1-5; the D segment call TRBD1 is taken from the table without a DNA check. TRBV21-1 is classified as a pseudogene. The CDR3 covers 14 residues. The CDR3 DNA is TGTGCCAGCAGGAGCAGGTATTGGGATCAGCCCCAGCATTTT. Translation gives CASRSRYWDQPQHF.

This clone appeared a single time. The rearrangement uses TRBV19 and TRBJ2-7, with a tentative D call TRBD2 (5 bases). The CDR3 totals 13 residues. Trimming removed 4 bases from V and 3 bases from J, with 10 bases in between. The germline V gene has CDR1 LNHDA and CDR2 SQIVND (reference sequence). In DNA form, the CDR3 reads TGTGCCAGTAGTAAGGTCCGGGACTACGAGCAGTACTTC. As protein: CASSKVRDYEQYF.

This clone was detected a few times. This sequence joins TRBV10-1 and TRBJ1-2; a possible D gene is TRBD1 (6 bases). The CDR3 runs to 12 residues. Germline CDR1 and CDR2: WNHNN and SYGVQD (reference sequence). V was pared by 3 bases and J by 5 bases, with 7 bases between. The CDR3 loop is CASSDQGYGYTF. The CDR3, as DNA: TGCGCCAGCAGTGATCAGGGGTATGGCTACACCTTC.

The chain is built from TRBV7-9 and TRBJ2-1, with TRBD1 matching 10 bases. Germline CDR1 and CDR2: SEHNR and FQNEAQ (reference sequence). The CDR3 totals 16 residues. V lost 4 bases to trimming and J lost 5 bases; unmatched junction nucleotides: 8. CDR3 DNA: TGTGCCAGCAGCTCCTCGACAGGGGGCGCCCACAATGAGCAGTTCTTC. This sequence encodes CASSSSTGGAHNEQFF.

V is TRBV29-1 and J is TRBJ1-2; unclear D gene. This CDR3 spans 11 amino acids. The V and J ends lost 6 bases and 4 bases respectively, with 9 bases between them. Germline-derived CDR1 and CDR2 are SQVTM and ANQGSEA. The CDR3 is CSVSSSYGYTF. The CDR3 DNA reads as TGCAGCGTCTCTAGTTCCTATGGCTACACCTTC.

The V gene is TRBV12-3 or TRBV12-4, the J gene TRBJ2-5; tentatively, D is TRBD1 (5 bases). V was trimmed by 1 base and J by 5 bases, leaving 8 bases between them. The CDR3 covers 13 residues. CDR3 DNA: TGTGCCAGCAGTTTAGGCAGGGTTGAGACCCAGTACTTC. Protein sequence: CASSLGRVETQYF.

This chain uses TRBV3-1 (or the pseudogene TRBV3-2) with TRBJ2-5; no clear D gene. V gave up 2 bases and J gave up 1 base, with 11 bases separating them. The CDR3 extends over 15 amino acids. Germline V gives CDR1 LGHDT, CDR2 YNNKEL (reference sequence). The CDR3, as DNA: TGTGCCAGCAGCCAACCGGTGGGCTTCCAAGAGACCCAGTACTTC. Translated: CASSQPVGFQETQYF.